The clone carrying this T cell receptor (beta chain) has a handful of counts. Per the study methods: Amplifying reference gene primers gave estimates of nucleated cell counts. Repertoires were generated with immunoSEQ multiplex PCR, while TCRdb's copy carries only in-frame clones and drops some. Clonal size and the V and J genes are those of that table, whereas D and trimming came from the DNA. The repertoire includes over 200,000 clones, 83% of them detected once, and 8.5% to 10% sits in the top ten. The CDR3 is 15 residues long. The V and J ends lost 6 bases and 7 bases, in that order; junction bases with no gene match: 7. CDR1 and CDR2 from the germline V gene are SGHVS and FQNEAQ. This sample is part of a study of blood T cell repertoires in COVID-19. Across the study: The United States, Italy and Spain provided the acute and convalescent COVID-19 samples. The cDNA or gDNA used as material had been derived from T cells, B-cell-depleted T cells, or PBMCs.

Material: peripheral blood. The rearrangement joins TRBV7-8 to TRBJ1-4; 11 positions match TRBD1. This clonotype was obtained from a man between 40 and 49 years old with active or convalescent COVID-19. Here the CDR3 reads CASSSRTGGFEKLFF. The CDR3 nucleotides read TGTGCCAGCAGTTCCCGGACAGGGGGCTTTGAAAAACTGTTTTTT.